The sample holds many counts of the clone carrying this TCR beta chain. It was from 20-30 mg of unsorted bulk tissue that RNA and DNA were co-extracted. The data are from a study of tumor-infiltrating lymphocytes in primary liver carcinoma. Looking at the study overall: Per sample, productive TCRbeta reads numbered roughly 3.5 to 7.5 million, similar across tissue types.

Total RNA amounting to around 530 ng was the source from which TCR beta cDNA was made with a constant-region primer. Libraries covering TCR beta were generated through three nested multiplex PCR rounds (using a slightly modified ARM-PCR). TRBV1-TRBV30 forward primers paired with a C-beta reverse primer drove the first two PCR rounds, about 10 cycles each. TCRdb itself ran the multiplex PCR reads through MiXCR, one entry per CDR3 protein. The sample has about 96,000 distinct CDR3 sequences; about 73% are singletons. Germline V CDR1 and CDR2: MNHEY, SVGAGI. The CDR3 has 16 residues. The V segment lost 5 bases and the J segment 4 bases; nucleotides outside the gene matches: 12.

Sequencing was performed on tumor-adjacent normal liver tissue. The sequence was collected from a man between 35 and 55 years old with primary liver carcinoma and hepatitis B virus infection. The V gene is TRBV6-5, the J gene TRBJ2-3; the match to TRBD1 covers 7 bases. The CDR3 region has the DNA TGTGCCAGCAGTGGGTCGACAGGGCTAGGCGCAGATACGCAGTATTTT. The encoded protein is CASSGSTGLGADTQYF.